Listed here are 6 T cell receptor beta chains from one sample, sequenced in a study of regulatory T cells in long-lasting Graves disease (dated by TCRdb to the early 2020s). The time point label here, explained by the study, means: newly diagnosed GD, antithyroid drugs for less than 3 months. For both TCR sequencing and RNA sequencing, RNA was extracted from PBMCs in TRIzol. Receptor libraries were prepared by multiplex PCR. Reads for this sample came from an Illumina HiSeq 4000. TCR beta libraries were built with iRepertoire HTBI primers and Arm-PCR amplification of CDR3 regions. The public reads were quality trimmed at Q25 with fastp and then assembled into clones with MiXCR by TCRdb, keeping productive beta chains. Every CDR3 protein is listed once, alongside the most common genes and DNA of its rows. This sample gives some 500,000 distinct CDR3 sequences in total; about 16% of them show up just once. The ten largest clones add up to approximately 25% of the sample.

This sample was also put to use in a study of T cells in Graves' hyperthyroidism and ophthalmopathy.

This specimen was peripheral blood mononuclear cells (PBMCs), taken at new diagnosis, from a patient treated with antithyroid drugs. Source of these receptors: a woman aged 35-65 years with Graves disease. Donor details come from another sample of the same person, matched by shared clones.

The V and J genes are TRBV30 and TRBJ2-7; D possibly matches TRBD1 or TRBD2 (5 bases each). The CDR3 spans 12 residues. The germline V gene encodes CDR1 GTSNPN and CDR2 SVGIG (reference sequence). V shed 0 bases and J shed 5 bases, with 8 bases lying between them. CDR3 sequence: CAWSVGDHEQYF. DNA of the CDR3: TGTGCCTGGAGTGTAGGGGACCACGAGCAGTACTTC.

Concerning this clonotype itself: This clone may be a read error of a much larger clone one base away. The chain has TRBV11-2 and TRBJ1-1, with D perhaps TRBD1 (5 bases). Per the germline V gene, CDR1 is SGHAT and CDR2 is FQNNGV. This CDR3 region has 15 residues. Trimming shortened V by 3 bases and J by 3 bases, and 14 bases separated the two germline ends. In nucleotides, the CDR3 is TGTGCCAGCAGCTTCGCCTATGGGGGGTACACTGAAGCTTTCTTT. Protein sequence: CASSFAYGGYTEAFF.

There are many counts of this clonotype. The chain joins TRBV3-1 to TRBJ2-7; perhaps TRBD2 as D (5 bases). The CDR3 runs to 16 residues. CDR1 is LGHDT, CDR2 YNNKEL, per germline (reference sequence). V lost 1 base to trimming and J lost 0 bases, with 13 bases between them. DNA for the CDR3: TGTGCCAGCAGCCAAGGGCAGCCAACTAGCTCCTACGAGCAGTACTTC. As protein: CASSQGQPTSSYEQYF.

This clonotype showed up many times. The chain is built from TRBV12-3 or TRBV12-4 and TRBJ2-7; 10 positions match TRBD2. The trim removed 5 bases at V and 12 bases at J, leaving 10 bases unmatched. CDR3 size: 13 residues. The CDR3 nucleotides read TGTGCCAGCAGTATTGGGACTAGCGCCACCCCGTACTTC. This encodes CASSIGTSATPYF.

In regard to this clonotype: One base away lies a much larger clone, so this may be a sequencing read error. Since no conserved phenylalanine or tryptophan closes the CDR3, a read error is the likely cause. This rearrangement joins TRBV11-1 to TRBJ2-3; D gene ambiguous. The CDR3 runs to 12 residues. V lost 7 bases and J 6 bases, leaving 11 bases between the germline ends. CDR1 is SGHAT and CDR2 is FQDESV in the germline V gene (reference sequence). CDR3 loop: CASKRVSDTQYS. CDR3 bases: TGTGCCAGCAAACGGGTATCCGATACGCAGTATTCT.

This sequence joins TRBV3-1 and TRBJ1-2; the D gene is possibly TRBD1 (5 bases). The CDR3 length is 16 residues. CDR1 is LGHDT, CDR2 YNNKEL, per germline (reference sequence). The V gene lost 1 base and the J gene lost 4 bases, with 16 bases spanning the gap. The chain's CDR3 is CASSQGGQMRSYGYTF. CDR3 nucleotides: TGTGCCAGCAGCCAAGGGGGCCAAATGAGATCCTATGGCTACACCTTC. Variable domain in full (rest from reference TRBV3-1 and TRBJ1-2): DTAVSQTPKYLVTQMGNDKSIKCEQNLGHDTMYWYKQDSKKFLKIMFSYNNKELIINETVPNRFSPKSPDKAHLNLHINSLELGDSAVYFCASSQGGQMRSYGYTFGSGTRLTVV.